Detailed here is one TCR beta chain. Its antigen remains unidentified. Base qualities are not recorded, but no much larger clone differs from it by a single base. The entry originates in a study of CD8 T cells in ankylosing spondylitis (TCRdb year 2017). Regarding the study in general: The study set out to find disease-linked TCR variants by profiling T cell receptor beta repertoires in ankylosing spondylitis patients and healthy donors. The whole study cohort included 90 to 120 healthy donors and 25 ankylosing spondylitis patients. Peripheral blood was sampled, and synovial fluid was also collected from ankylosing spondylitis patients. Overall study outcomes, separate from this receptor: Significant enrichment of the disease-linked clones was reported in matched synovial fluid samples from ankylosing spondylitis patients. Blood from ankylosing spondylitis patients appeared to be characterized by a TCR beta motif made up of eight highly homologous amino acid variants. The disease-linked clones had a CD8+ phenotype and were found at relatively low frequencies in peripheral blood. Some TCR beta motif variants had previously been reported in synovial fluid and blood of reactive arthritis patients, which suggested common disease-initiation mechanisms.

The run used an Illumina HiSeq 2500. Quantitative 5'-RACE with molecular barcodes was the method used to prepare the TCR beta libraries. Processing in the source paper ran as follows. A new computational method, built on a probabilistic model of VDJ rearrangement, was used to identify disease-linked TCR variants. TCRdb trimmed public reads at Q25 via fastp, called clones via MiXCR and kept in-frame beta chains. Under each unique CDR3 protein, matching rows form one entry showing the most common genes and DNA. For this entry, the V and J calls and clone size follow TCRdb and not the study's own pipeline. Recorded for this sample are around 210,000 distinct CDR3 sequences; around 8% of them occurred a single time. 4.8% of the sample goes to the ten largest clones. The germline V gene gives CDR1 as SGHTA and CDR2 as FQGNSA. There are 12 amino acids in the CDR3, from cysteine to phenylalanine inclusive. Here the CDR3 DNA is all that survives: 36 bases in frame from base 1. V is clipped by 4 bases and J by 9 bases, and the sequence between their germline boundaries is 10 bases long.

This clonotype originated in a female donor with ankylosing spondylitis or in good health (not recorded which). The sequence links TRBV7-2 to TRBJ1-5; no D gene can be assigned with confidence. Sequenced material: blood, either unsorted or a sorted T cell fraction (not recorded which). The sequence in DNA is TGTGCCAGCAGCTCGGGCGCGGGGCCCCAGCATTTT. The translation is CASSSGAGPQHF.